This T cell receptor beta chain was observed in a study of CD8+ T cells in alopecia areata. Looking at the study overall: The tofacitinib course ran for 6 to 18 months and was followed by 6 months off drug. Points from the study as a whole: For lesional scalp, especially alopecia totalis/universalis, clonality was higher than in normal scalp.

Investigators isolated RNA and reverse transcribed it into cDNA to act as the sequencing template. This table comes from immunoSEQ multiplex PCR, and its TCRdb copy is limited to in-frame clones, with some not included. The data show about 150,000 clones, over 80% seen once. On this clone itself: Its target is unknown.

As part of sample collection, lesional scalp punch biopsies and peripheral blood were taken from alopecia areata patients. V was clipped by 4 bases and J by 0 bases, with 13 bases between them. CDR3 length equals 16 residues. The germline gives CDR1 LNHDA, CDR2 SQIVND (reference sequence). The material sequenced was CD8+ T cells sorted from blood, taken at week 0. The TCR sequence derives from a human donor with alopecia areata. This chain joins TRBV19 and TRBJ1-5; D is unresolved. The CDR3 protein is CASSTTYSHSNQPQHF. The CDR3 DNA is TGTGCCAGTAGTACTACATACTCTCATAGCAATCAGCCCCAGCATTTT.